This T cell receptor (beta chain) was profiled in a study of CD8 T cells in Susac syndrome. The RNA, roughly 0.45 to 1 ug, was put through reverse transcription using random hexamers. An immunoSEQ multiplex PCR generated amplified TCR beta CDR3 products spanning 54 Vbeta and 13 Jbeta. In TCRdb, the immunoSEQ multiplex PCR reads were re-called with MiXCR into one record per CDR3 protein. The sample includes about 71,000 distinct CDR3 sequences, under 96% seen only once; the top ten take more than 0.09%. The germline gives CDR1 MDHEN, CDR2 SYDVKM. This CDR3 has 11 amino acids. The V gene lost 5 bases and the J gene lost 9 bases, with 7 bases spanning the gap. The study sequenced TCR beta in blood CD8+ and CD4+ T cells. The CD8+ and CD4+ T cells were negatively isolated, with the TEMRA cells enriched by FACS.

The sample taken for sequencing was CD4+ T cells from PBMCs. The sequence was obtained from a human donor with multiple sclerosis. V gene TRBV28 combines with J gene TRBJ1-4; D is unclear. The CDR3 reads CASSPTQKLFF. The CDR3 DNA follows: TGTGCCAGCAGTCCCACTCAAAAACTGTTTTTT.